Shown below are 25 T cell receptor beta chains from a single sample sequenced in a study of molecular identifiers for immune sequencing clone quantification. TCRdb re-derived calls from the PCR reads in MiXCR, one entry per CDR3 protein. Of approximately 670,000 distinct CDR3 sequences detected, just under 20% appear once; the ten largest clones hold roughly 0.9%. What was sequenced was naive CD8+ T cells from blood, with Jurkat cell RNA spiked in. Subset in this sample: FACS-sorted CD8+CD4-CCR7+CD45RA+ naive T cells. The receptors here all came from a human donor in good health. Some libraries in this study had Jurkat cell RNA spiked in.

Points on this clonotype: One base away lies a much larger clone, so this may be a sequencing read error. No conserved phenylalanine or tryptophan ends this CDR3, so it is likely a read error. This chain uses TRBV9 with TRBJ1-6; 8 bases agree with TRBD1. This CDR3 is 15 amino acids long. The junction had 8 bases not matched to a gene; V was cut back by 3 bases and J by 9 bases. Germline lookup yields CDR1 SGDLS and CDR2 YYNGEE. This chain's CDR3 is CASSDTRGLSSPLHS. CDR3 nucleotides: TGTGCCAGCAGCGATACCAGGGGGCTTAGTTCACCCCTCCACTCT.

The chain recombines TRBV27 with TRBJ2-4; D is unclear. Germline loops: CDR1 MNHEY, CDR2 SMNVEV (reference sequence). The V gene lost 4 bases and the J gene lost 0 bases, with 10 bases spanning the gap. This CDR3 is built from 15 residues. The CDR3 DNA reads TGTGCCAGCAGTTCCCGACTGGGAGCCAAAAACATTCAGTACTTC. It yields the protein CASSSRLGAKNIQYF.

This clonotype showed up just a few times. The CDR3 nucleotides are TGTGCCAGCAGTTCCTACGGGACTCGCGGGAGGCTCGATGAGCAGTTCTTC. It encodes CASSSYGTRGRLDEQFF. V and J are TRBV28 and TRBJ2-1; TRBD2 matches at 8 bases. Germline lookup yields CDR1 MDHEN and CDR2 SYDVKM. CDR3 length equals 17 residues. The V segment lost 4 bases and the J segment 8 bases; nucleotides outside the gene matches: 16.

A word on this clonotype: Just one base apart from a much larger clone, this may be a read error. This rearrangement joins TRBV30 to TRBJ2-2; D is possibly TRBD1 or TRBD2 (6 bases each). From germline, CDR1 is GTSNPN and CDR2 SVGIG (reference sequence). CDR3 length equals 14 residues. The DNA of the CDR3 is TGTGCCTGGAGCCGTAGGGGGGACACCGGGGAGCTGTCTTTT. This encodes CAWSRRGDTGELSF.

This clonotype was seen many times. The chain uses TRBV27 and TRBJ2-7; D tentatively fits TRBD1 or TRBD2 (5 bases each). Trimming pared 0 bases from V and 1 base from J, leaving 10 bases between. The length of the CDR3 is 15 residues. The germline CDR1 and CDR2 sequences are MNHEY and SMNVEV (reference sequence). Here the CDR3 reads CASSLSSWGSYEQYF. The CDR3 region has the DNA TGTGCCAGCAGTTTATCGAGTTGGGGGTCCTACGAGCAGTACTTC.

This clonotype has a count of ten or more. The J gene is TRBJ2-7, the V gene TRBV5-4; 14 bases line up with TRBD2. The germline V gene has CDR1 SGHNT and CDR2 YYREEE (reference sequence). The CDR3 has 15 residues. The V segment lost 4 bases and the J segment 4 bases; nucleotides outside the gene matches: 4. The CDR3 DNA sequence: TGTGCCAGCAGCCCGGGACTAGCGGGAGAGTACGAGCAGTACTTC. It encodes CASSPGLAGEYEQYF.

This clonotype occurred a few times. This may come from a read error, since a much larger clone is one base off. DNA for the CDR3: TGTGCCAGCAGCCAATTCCTAGCGGGAGGTGATACGCAGTATTTT. This translates into CASSQFLAGGDTQYF. The chain couples TRBV13 to TRBJ2-3; 11 nucleotides line up with TRBD2. The CDR3 contains 15 residues. Germline values: CDR1 PRHDT, CDR2 FYEKMQ (reference sequence). V dropped 5 bases and J dropped 6; count of bases not matched to a gene: 7. The variable domain in full, with the rest retrieved from reference TRBV13 and TRBJ2-3, is AAGVIQSPRHLIKEKRETATLKCYPIPRHDTVYWYQQGPGQDPQFLISFYEKMQSDKGSIPDRFSAQQFSDYHSELNMSSLELGDSALYFCASSQFLAGGDTQYFGPGTRLTVL.

Remarks on this clonotype: A much larger clone differs from this one at a single base, so this may be a read error. This sequence joins TRBV29-1 and TRBJ2-3; 8 bases align to TRBD2. Germline CDR1 reads SQVTM; CDR2 reads ANQGSEA. The CDR3 length is 14 residues. The CDR3 reads CSLLGSGGTGTQYF. DNA of the CDR3: TGCAGCCTCCTTGGGAGCGGGGGAACAGGTACGCAGTATTTT.

The table lists this clonotype with many counts. The chain joins TRBV7-9 to TRBJ2-6; TRBD1 agrees at 7 bases. Germline V CDR1 and CDR2: SEHNR, FQNEAQ (reference sequence). The CDR3 sequence is 18 residues long. V gave up 6 bases and J gave up 0 bases; unmatched junction bases: 11. This CDR3 reads CASRHNTGQSSGANVLTF. The CDR3, as DNA: TGTGCCAGCAGACATAACACGGGACAGAGCTCTGGGGCCAACGTCCTGACTTTC.

This clonotype was observed a handful of times. The chain employs TRBV6-6 and TRBJ2-7; weak D call: TRBD2 (6 bases). The CDR3 runs 13 residues. V was shortened by 7 bases and J by 2 bases, with 12 bases between the two germline ends. CDR1 MNHNY and CDR2 SVGAGI come from the germline V gene (reference sequence). The CDR3 DNA reads TGTGCCAGCATTGGGACTCTTACCTACGAGCAGTACTTC. Its translation is CASIGTLTYEQYF.

The table lists this clonotype with many counts. The chain links TRBV6-5 to TRBJ1-5, with unresolved D. V was cut by 6 bases and J by 2 bases, with 14 bases left in between. The CDR3 is 15 amino acids. CDR1 is MNHEY, CDR2 SVGAGI, per germline. CDR3 coding DNA: TGTGCCAGCAGGTCTGGACCCGGAGGCAATCAGCCCCAGCATTTT. Its translation is CASRSGPGGNQPQHF.

Concerning this clonotype itself: Given a much more abundant clone one base away, this may be a read error. J is TRBJ2-1 and V is TRBV7-9; D is possibly TRBD2 (7 bases). Germline assignment: CDR1 SEHNR and CDR2 FQNEAQ (reference sequence). This CDR3 contains 14 residues. In nucleotides, the CDR3 is TGTGCCGGCAGCTTAGGGGGGGCCCCCAATGAGCAGTTCTTC. Its translation: CAGSLGGAPNEQFF.

The J gene is TRBJ1-1, the V gene TRBV4-3; the D gene is possibly TRBD1 (6 bases). The CDR3 loop spans 14 amino acids. V was cut by 3 bases and J by 8 bases, with 16 bases left in between. CDR1 is LGHNA and CDR2 is YSLEER in the germline V gene. CDR3: CASSHSEGEYEAFF. CDR3 DNA sequence: TGCGCCAGCAGCCACTCGGAGGGGGAGTACGAAGCTTTCTTT.

The J gene is TRBJ1-5, the V gene TRBV4-1, with D tentatively TRBD1 (5 bases). This CDR3 region has 15 residues. CDR1 is MGHRA and CDR2 is YSYEKL in the germline V gene. Between the trimmed V and J ends, which lost 4 bases and 1 base, there was a span of 11 bases. The CDR3 DNA is TGCGCCAGCAGCCCCTTGGCAGGGAGCAATCAGCCCCAGCATTTT. Translated, it gives CASSPLAGSNQPQHF.

Comments on this clonotype: A clone one base away is much larger, so this may be a read error. The chain combines TRBV7-9 with TRBJ2-7; maybe TRBD1 (6 bases). In germline, CDR1 is SEHNR, CDR2 FQNEAQ (reference sequence). The CDR3 runs to 13 residues. The V and J ends lost 8 bases and 3 bases respectively, with 14 bases between them. CDR3 bases: TGTGCCAGCGGCATCGGACAGAGCTACGAGCAGTACTTC. It specifies CASGIGQSYEQYF.

This clonotype has just a few counts. The chain couples TRBV2 to TRBJ1-2; no clear D gene. V lost 1 base and J 4 bases, leaving 10 bases between the germline ends. Germline-derived CDR1 and CDR2 are SNHLY and FYNNEI. CDR3 length: 14 residues. CDR3 sequence reads: CASSEEVRFYGYTF. The CDR3 DNA sequence: TGTGCCAGCAGTGAAGAGGTCCGGTTCTATGGCTACACCTTC.

At least ten counts were recorded for this clonotype. The V gene is TRBV7-2, the J gene TRBJ2-1; 9 nucleotides agree with TRBD2. This CDR3 is 13 amino acids long. Germline V gives CDR1 SGHTA, CDR2 FQGNSA. The ends lost 5 bases at V and 12 bases at J; junction bases unmatched: 8. For the CDR3, the DNA is TGTGCCAGCAGCACGGGACTAGCTATAGGGCAGTTCTTC. This gives the protein CASSTGLAIGQFF.

This clonotype was found a few times. This chain uses TRBV28 with TRBJ1-3; perhaps TRBD1 as D (5 bases). Germline CDR1 is MDHEN and CDR2 is SYDVKM. V lost 2 bases to trimming and J lost 0 bases, with 11 bases between them. The CDR3 is made up of 16 amino acids. The CDR3 protein is CASSLRDLSSGNTIYF. Written as DNA, the CDR3 is TGTGCCAGCAGTTTAAGGGACCTGAGCTCTGGAAACACCATATATTTT.

Points on this clonotype: A clone one base away is much larger, so this may be a read error. The CDR3 end shows no conserved phenylalanine or tryptophan, and so a read error is likely. CDR3 loop: CASSYSSSGNPNEKLFS. The CDR3 DNA follows: TGTGCCAGCAGTTACTCGAGTAGCGGGAACCCTAATGAAAAACTGTTTTCT. The genes are TRBV6-5 and TRBJ1-4; D is uncertain. There are 17 residues in the CDR3. Trimming removed 0 bases at V and 3 bases at J, with 14 bases between. CDR1 MNHEY and CDR2 SVGAGI come from the germline V gene.

The chain employs TRBV9 and TRBJ2-7; D is tentatively TRBD1 or TRBD2 (6 bases each). The CDR3 has 17 residues. Germline V gene sequence: CDR1 SGDLS, CDR2 YYNGEE. Trimming removed 0 bases from V and 5 bases from J, with 21 bases in between. CDR3 sequence: CASSVGDTSYGGDEQYF. The CDR3 DNA follows: TGTGCCAGCAGCGTAGGGGACACCTCATACGGGGGTGACGAGCAGTACTTC. The whole variable domain, filled in from reference TRBV9 and TRBJ2-7, reads DSGVTQTPKHLITATGQRVTLRCSPRSGDLSVYWYQQSLDQGLQFLIQYYNGEERAKGNILERFSAQQFPDLHSELNLSSLELGDSALYFCASSVGDTSYGGDEQYFGPGTRLTVT.

This clonotype has a handful of counts. The chain is built from TRBV4-2 and TRBJ2-7; D remains ambiguous. CDR3 length equals 14 residues. Trimming removed 5 bases from V and 0 bases from J, with 11 bases in between. CDR1 and CDR2 (germline): LGHNA, YNFKEQ. CDR3: CASSYSETSYEQYF. As DNA, the CDR3 is TGTGCCAGCAGCTACAGCGAGACCTCCTACGAGCAGTACTTC.

As concerns this clonotype: A much bigger clone sits one base away, suggesting this may be a read error. The V gene is TRBV4-3, the J gene TRBJ2-7, with D possibly TRBD1 on 6 matching bases. V was shortened by 0 bases and J by 6 bases, with 15 bases between the two germline ends. CDR1 is LGHNA and CDR2 is YSLEER in the germline V gene. This CDR3 is 15 amino acids long. CDR3 DNA: TGCGCCAGCAGCCAAGATAACAGGGCCGCCTGCGAGCAGTACTTC. This translates into CASSQDNRAACEQYF.

This clonotype was seen many times. In nucleotides, the CDR3 is TGTGCCAGCAGTCTACTGGAGACAAAAATCACCCCAACTGAAGCTTTCTTT. Protein sequence: CASSLLETKITPTEAFF. This chain joins TRBV6-6 and TRBJ1-1, with no clear D. The V gene lost 5 bases and the J gene lost 5 bases, with 24 bases spanning the gap. This CDR3 is built from 17 residues. Germline CDR1 and CDR2: MNHNY and SVGAGI (reference sequence).

For this clonotype: A much larger clonotype is one base distant, so this may be a read error. The V and J genes are TRBV4-1 and TRBJ1-2; D is perhaps TRBD1 (5 bases). V shed 0 bases and J shed 7 bases, with 15 bases lying between them. Germline V CDR1 and CDR2: MGHRA, YSYEKL. The CDR3 extends over 15 amino acids. This CDR3 reads CASSQDEGLVTGYTF. In nucleotides, the CDR3 is TGCGCCAGCAGCCAAGATGAGGGACTGGTCACTGGCTACACCTTC.

This clonotype showed up many times. The CDR3, as DNA: TGTGCCAGCAGCTTCTGGTACAACTCTAACTATGGCTACACCTTC. Translation: CASSFWYNSNYGYTF. The genes are TRBV5-4 and TRBJ1-2; unclear D gene. The CDR3 consists of 15 residues. V was trimmed by 2 bases and J by 0 bases, leaving 11 bases between them. From germline, CDR1 is SGHNT and CDR2 YYREEE (reference sequence).